In this sample, the clone carrying this T cell receptor beta chain turned up many times. The antigen remains undetermined. This sample stems from a study of human T cells and chemical hapten exposure. Study context: The patch tests put 0.01% DPC on the skin of the upper back and were read 6 days later. Patients, largely female, had alopecia areata, totalis or universalis.

V was trimmed by 3 bases and J by 5 bases, leaving 13 bases between them. The CDR3 has 13 residues. Germline CDR1 is DFQATT and CDR2 is SNEGSKA (reference sequence). General study findings and limits: Large CDR3 similarity clusters arose significantly more often from expanded TCRs than from controls. Healthy individuals' immune responses may differ from those of donors, who had alopecia.

The time point is: patch test 1, 2 weeks after DPC sensitization. Treatment given: therapeutic diphenylcyclopropenone sensitization with weekly scalp DPC. MiXCR, applied by TCRdb to the RACE reads, yields one record per CDR3 protein. The repertoire holds some 400,000 distinct CDR3 sequences, with approximately 5% as singletons. The TCR sequence derives from a woman in her forties or fifties with alopecia areata. Some clones in this sample may be carry-over from other donors' samples. The sample in question was whole blood, obtained in connection with sensitization to the hapten diphenylcyclopropenone (DPC). J is TRBJ1-1 and V is TRBV20-1; no reliable D call. In DNA form, the CDR3 reads TGCAGTGCTAGTTATCCCCCTGGGACTGAAGCTTTCTTT. Translated: CSASYPPGTEAFF.